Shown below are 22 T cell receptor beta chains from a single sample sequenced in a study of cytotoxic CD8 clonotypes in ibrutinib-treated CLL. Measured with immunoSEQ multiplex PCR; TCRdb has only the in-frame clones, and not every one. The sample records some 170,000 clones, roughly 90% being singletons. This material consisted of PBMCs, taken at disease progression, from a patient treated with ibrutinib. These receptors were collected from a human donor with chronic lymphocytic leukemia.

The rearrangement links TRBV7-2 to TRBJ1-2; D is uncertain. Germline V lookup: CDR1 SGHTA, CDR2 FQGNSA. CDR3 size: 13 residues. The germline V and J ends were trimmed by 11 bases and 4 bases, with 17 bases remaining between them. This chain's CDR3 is CASNPGWGYGYTF. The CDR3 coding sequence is TGTGCCTCCAACCCGGGGTGGGGCTATGGCTACACCTTC.

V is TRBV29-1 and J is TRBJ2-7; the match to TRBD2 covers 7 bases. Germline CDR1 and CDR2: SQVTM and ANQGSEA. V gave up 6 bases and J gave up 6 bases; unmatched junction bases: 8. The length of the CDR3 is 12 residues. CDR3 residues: CSVEPGGGEQYF. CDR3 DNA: TGCAGCGTGGAGCCTGGGGGGGGCGAGCAGTACTTC.

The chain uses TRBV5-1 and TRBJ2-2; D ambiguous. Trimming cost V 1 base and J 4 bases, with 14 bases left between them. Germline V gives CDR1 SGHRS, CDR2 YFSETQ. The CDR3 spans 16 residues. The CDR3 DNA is TGCGCCAGCAGCTTGTTTTCGAGCCCCGGCACCGGGGAGCTGTTTTTT. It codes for CASSLFSSPGTGELFF.

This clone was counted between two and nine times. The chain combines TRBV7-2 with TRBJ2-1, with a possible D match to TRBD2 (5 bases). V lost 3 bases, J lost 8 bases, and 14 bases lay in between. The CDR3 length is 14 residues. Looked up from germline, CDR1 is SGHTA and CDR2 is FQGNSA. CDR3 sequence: CASSFSAVTDEQFF. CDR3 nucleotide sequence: TGTGCCAGCAGCTTTTCAGCGGTTACGGATGAGCAGTTCTTC. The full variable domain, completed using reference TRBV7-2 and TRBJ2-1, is GAGVSQSPSNKVTEKGKDVELRCDPISGHTALYWYRQSLGQGLEFLIYFQGNSAPDKSGLPSDRFSAERTGGSVSTLTIQRTQQEDSAVYLCASSFSAVTDEQFFGPGTRLTVL.

This chain's CDR3 is CASSQAGWQETQYF. Here the CDR3 DNA reads TGTGCCAGCAGCCAAGCAGGATGGCAAGAGACCCAGTACTTC. The chain couples TRBV14 to TRBJ2-5, with D uncertain. V dropped 1 base and J dropped 2 bases, with 8 bases sitting between them. This CDR3 is 14 amino acids long. The germline gives CDR1 SGHDN, CDR2 FVKESK.

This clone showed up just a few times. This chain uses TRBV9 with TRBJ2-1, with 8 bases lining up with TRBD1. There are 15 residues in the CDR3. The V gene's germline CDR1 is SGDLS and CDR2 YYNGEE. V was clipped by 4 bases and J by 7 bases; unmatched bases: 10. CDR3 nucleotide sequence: TGTGCCAGCAGCCCGACGGACAGGGTTTTTAATGAGCAGTTCTTC. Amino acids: CASSPTDRVFNEQFF.

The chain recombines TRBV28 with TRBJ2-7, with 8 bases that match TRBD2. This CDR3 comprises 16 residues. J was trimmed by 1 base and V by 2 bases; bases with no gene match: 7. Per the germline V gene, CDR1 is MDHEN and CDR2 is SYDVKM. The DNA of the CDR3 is TGTGCCAGCAGTTTAAGTTCGGCGGGAGGTTCCTACGAGCAGTACTTC. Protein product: CASSLSSAGGSYEQYF.

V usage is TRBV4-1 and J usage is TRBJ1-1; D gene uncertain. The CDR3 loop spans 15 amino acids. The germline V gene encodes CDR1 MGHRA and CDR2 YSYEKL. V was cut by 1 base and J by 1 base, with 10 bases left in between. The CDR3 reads CASSQVEQPNTEAFF. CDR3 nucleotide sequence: TGCGCCAGCAGCCAAGTAGAACAACCGAACACTGAAGCTTTCTTT.

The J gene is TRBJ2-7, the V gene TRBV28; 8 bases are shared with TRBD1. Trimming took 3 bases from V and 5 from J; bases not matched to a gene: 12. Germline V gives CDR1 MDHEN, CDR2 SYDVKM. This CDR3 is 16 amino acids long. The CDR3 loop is CASSFPGAGGFHEQYF. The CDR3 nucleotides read TGTGCCAGCAGTTTTCCCGGCGCAGGGGGCTTCCACGAGCAGTACTTC.

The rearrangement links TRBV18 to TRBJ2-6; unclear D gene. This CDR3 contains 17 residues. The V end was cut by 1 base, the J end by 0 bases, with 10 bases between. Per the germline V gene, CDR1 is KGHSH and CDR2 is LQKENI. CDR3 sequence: CASSPQGPRSGANVLTF. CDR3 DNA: TGTGCCAGCTCACCACAGGGCCCTCGCTCTGGGGCCAACGTCCTGACTTTC.

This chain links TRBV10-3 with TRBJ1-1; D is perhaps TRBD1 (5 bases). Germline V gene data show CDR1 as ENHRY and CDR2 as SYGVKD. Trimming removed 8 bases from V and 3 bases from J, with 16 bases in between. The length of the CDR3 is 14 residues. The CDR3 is CAIGPRGVDTEAFF. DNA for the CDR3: TGTGCCATCGGCCCGCGGGGGGTCGACACTGAAGCTTTCTTT.

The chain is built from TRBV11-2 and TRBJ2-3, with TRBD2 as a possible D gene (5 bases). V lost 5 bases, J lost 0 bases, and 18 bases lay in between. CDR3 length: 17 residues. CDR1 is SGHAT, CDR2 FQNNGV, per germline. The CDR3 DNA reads TGTGCCAGCAGCGCACGGTTTGAGGAGGTTAGCACAGATACGCAGTATTTT. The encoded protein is CASSARFEEVSTDTQYF. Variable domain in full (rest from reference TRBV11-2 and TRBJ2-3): EAGVAQSPRYKIIEKRQSVAFWCNPISGHATLYWYQQILGQGPKLLIQFQNNGVVDDSQLPKDRFSAERLKGVDSTLKIQPAKLEDSAVYLCASSARFEEVSTDTQYFGPGTRLTVL.

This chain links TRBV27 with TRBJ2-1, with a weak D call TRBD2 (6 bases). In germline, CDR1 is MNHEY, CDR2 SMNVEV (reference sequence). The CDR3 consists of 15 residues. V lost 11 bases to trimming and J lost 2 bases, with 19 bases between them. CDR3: CASRLGAGTYNEQFF. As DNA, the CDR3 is TGTGCCTCGAGACTAGGGGCCGGCACCTACAATGAGCAGTTCTTC.

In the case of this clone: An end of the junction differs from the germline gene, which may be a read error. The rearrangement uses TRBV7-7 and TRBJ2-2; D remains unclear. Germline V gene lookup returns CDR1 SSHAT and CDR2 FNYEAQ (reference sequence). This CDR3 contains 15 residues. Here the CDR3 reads CASSLGERRTGELFF. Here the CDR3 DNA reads TGTGCTAGCAGCTTAGGAGAGAGGAGAACCGGGGAGCTGTTTTTT. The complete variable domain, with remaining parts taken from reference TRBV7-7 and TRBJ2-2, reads GAGVSQSPRYKVTKRGQDVTLRCDPISSHATLYWYQQALGQGPEFLTYFNYEAQPDKSGLPSDRFSAERPEGSISTLTIQRTEQRDSAMYRCASSLGERRTGELFFGEGSRLTVL.

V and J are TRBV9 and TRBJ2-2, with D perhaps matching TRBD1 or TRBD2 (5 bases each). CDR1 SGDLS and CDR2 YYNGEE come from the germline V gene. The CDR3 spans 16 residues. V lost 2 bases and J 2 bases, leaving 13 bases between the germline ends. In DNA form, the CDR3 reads TGTGCCAGCAGCGTCACCGGGACCTCCAACACCGGGGAGCTGTTTTTT. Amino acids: CASSVTGTSNTGELFF.

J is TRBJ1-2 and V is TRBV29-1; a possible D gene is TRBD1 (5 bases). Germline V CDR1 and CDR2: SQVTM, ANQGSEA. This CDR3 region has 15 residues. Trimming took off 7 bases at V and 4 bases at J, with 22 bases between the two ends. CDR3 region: CSAERGDSTSYGYTF. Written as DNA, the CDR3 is TGCAGCGCCGAACGGGGGGATTCCACCAGCTATGGCTACACCTTC.

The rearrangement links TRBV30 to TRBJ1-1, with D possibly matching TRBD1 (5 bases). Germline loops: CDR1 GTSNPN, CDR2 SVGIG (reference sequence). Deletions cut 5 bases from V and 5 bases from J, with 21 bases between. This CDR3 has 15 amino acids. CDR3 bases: TGTGCCTGGGAGGCCCCCGGGGCAGGAAGAACTGAAGCTTTCTTT. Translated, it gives CAWEAPGAGRTEAFF.

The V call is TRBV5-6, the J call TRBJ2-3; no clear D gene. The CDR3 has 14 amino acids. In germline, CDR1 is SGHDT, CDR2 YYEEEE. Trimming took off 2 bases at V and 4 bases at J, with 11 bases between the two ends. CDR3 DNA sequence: TGTGCCAGCAGCTTCCTTTTTATGGCAGATACGCAGTATTTT. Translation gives CASSFLFMADTQYF.

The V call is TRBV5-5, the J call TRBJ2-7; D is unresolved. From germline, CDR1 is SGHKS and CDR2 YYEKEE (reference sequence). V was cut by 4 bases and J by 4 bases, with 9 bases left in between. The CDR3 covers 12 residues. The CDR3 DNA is TGTGCCAGCAGCCCCTTAAGTTACGAGCAGTACTTC. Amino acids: CASSPLSYEQYF.

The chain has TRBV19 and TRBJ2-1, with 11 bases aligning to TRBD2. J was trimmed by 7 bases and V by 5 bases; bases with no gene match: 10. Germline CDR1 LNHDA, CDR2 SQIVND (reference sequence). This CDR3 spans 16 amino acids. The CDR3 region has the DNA TGTGCCAGTAGTCCCCGGGTAGCGGGAGGGCCTAATGAGCAGTTCTTC. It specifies CASSPRVAGGPNEQFF.

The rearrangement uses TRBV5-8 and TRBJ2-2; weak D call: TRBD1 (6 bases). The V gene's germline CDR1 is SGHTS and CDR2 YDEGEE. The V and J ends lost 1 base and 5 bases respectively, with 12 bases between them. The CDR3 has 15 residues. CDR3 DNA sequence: TGTGCCAGCAGCTTGAGGGGGATGTGGACCGGGGAGCTGTTTTTT. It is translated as CASSLRGMWTGELFF.

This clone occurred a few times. Written as DNA, the CDR3 is TGTGCCAGTAGTACCCCAAGGCTAGCGGGGCCTAAGCATGAGCAGTTCTTC. This codes for CASSTPRLAGPKHEQFF. The rearrangement links TRBV19 to TRBJ2-1; 9 positions agree with TRBD2. The CDR3 runs 17 residues. Germline loops: CDR1 LNHDA, CDR2 SQIVND (reference sequence). The V segment lost 4 bases and the J segment 8 bases; nucleotides outside the gene matches: 15.